This section outlines one T cell receptor beta chain sequence together with its context. Its antigen is unknown. This specimen belongs to a study of OX40 agonist ivuxolimab in advanced cancers. Whole-study context: Cancers in dose escalation were hepatocellular, melanoma, renal cell and head and neck. Under the entry rules, prior anti-PD-1, anti-PD-L1 or anti-CTLA-4 therapy was allowed, and 35% to 40% had some.

Germline V gene lookup returns CDR1 MNHEY and CDR2 SMNVEV (reference sequence). V was clipped by 5 bases and J by 9 bases; unmatched bases: 6. This CDR3 has 13 residues. General study results and limits: Clonal expansion from baseline to week 6 occurred in both CD4+ and CD8+ T cells.

Sequencing used immunoSEQ multiplex PCR; TCRdb keeps in-frame clones, though not all of them. This repertoire shows about 77,000 clones, about 93% found once; its top ten account for roughly 21%. The material sequenced was CD4+ or CD8+ T cells sorted from blood, taken in a trial of the OX40 agonist ivuxolimab. The TCR originated in an adult with an advanced solid tumor such as melanoma, head and neck, liver or kidney cancer. This chain links TRBV27 with TRBJ2-4; 8 bases line up with TRBD1. This CDR3 is CASSQGTGPIQYF. The CDR3 nucleotides are TGTGCCAGCAGTCAGGGGACAGGTCCCATTCAGTACTTC.